This T cell receptor beta chain was retrieved from a study of PD-1 blockade in classical Hodgkin lymphoma. With respect to this clone: Its cognate antigen is unknown.

Generated by immunoSEQ multiplex PCR, the TCRdb table keeps only in-frame clones and is missing some. The table lists about 90,000 clones, about nine tenths of them singletons, with 2.5% to 3.5% in the top ten. Study results and caveats: Before treatment, complete responders showed about the same diversity as newly diagnosed patients.

From germline, CDR1 is SGHRS and CDR2 YFSETQ. This CDR3 contains 16 residues. Germline trimming cut 0 bases from V and 2 bases from J; bases unmatched to any gene: 5. The time point is: cycle 4 day 1 (C4D1), after more than 5 weeks of nivolumab. No patient escaped relapse after autologous stem cell transplantation, and brentuximab vedotin exposure varied. The sequencing used peripheral blood mononuclear cells (PBMCs), collected before the fourth cycle of nivolumab. The sequence derives from a human donor with classical Hodgkin lymphoma. The chain is built from TRBV5-1 and TRBJ2-5; 9 positions match TRBD1. The CDR3 sequence is CASSLGATGGQETQYF. For the CDR3, the DNA is TGCGCCAGCAGCTTGGGCGCGACAGGGGGGCAAGAGACCCAGTACTTC.